The sequence of this TCR beta chain was determined in a study of T-cell reconstitution after alpha-beta-depleted transplantation in children (dated by TCRdb to 2016 to 2017). Regarding the research as a whole: Using TCR repertoire profiling, the study followed T-cell immune reconstitution in a quantitative way in children after TCRalphabeta/CD19-depleted allogeneic hematopoietic cell transplantation. Results the study describes overall, beyond this receptor: Hyperexpanded clone frequencies declined over subsequent months; after one year, T-cell counts and TCRbeta diversity were mostly attributed to newly produced T cells. About two months after transplant, the apparently early recovery of alphabetaT-cell counts reportedly depended on just several hundred clones that had expanded rapidly and came from non-depleted graft cells. In some patients, the high TCRbeta diversity seen at day 60 was put down to recipient T cells and intrathymic progenitors that had survived conditioning.

The library was generated by PCR. Sequencing took place on an Illumina HiSeq 2500. TCR library preparation used molecular barcoding, with unique molecular identifiers applied to normalize quantification of the TCRbeta repertoire. In TCRdb, the public reads were trimmed at Q25 with fastp and aligned with MiXCR, with productive beta chains retained. Rows are combined by CDR3 protein, so each entry shows the most common genes and DNA. Within this sample are around 490,000 distinct CDR3 sequences, with roughly 11% of them counted one time only. Jointly, the top ten make up roughly 15% of the sample. This clonotype showed up just a few times. Which antigen it targets is not known. No clone much larger than this one lies a single base away; base qualities are absent. The CDR3, cysteine through phenylalanine, is 11 amino acids long. Only the CDR3 DNA is retained, 33 bases long and in frame from the first base. Reading the germline V gene (reference sequence) gives CDR1 SEHNR and CDR2 FQNEAQ. V loses 0 bases, J loses 14 bases, and the germline ends lie 8 bases apart.

The intended sense of this specimen's treatment or condition label: allogeneic hematopoietic cell transplantation with graft depleted of TCRalphabeta T cells and CD19 B cells. Transplant recipients were children who received TCRalphabeta/CD19-depleted allogeneic hematopoietic cell grafts. This receptor chain uses TRBV7-9 and TRBJ2-1; TRBD2 is a weak D gene call, 5 bases matching. The source was PBMCs, mostly from graft donor cells, collected 180 days after TCRalphabeta/CD19-depleted stem cell transplant. This clonotype originated in a female patient aged 2 to 10 who had a stem cell transplant for aplastic anemia, so the T cells may come from the graft donor. CDR3 reads: CASSLAERKFF. The sequenced DNA: TGTGCCAGCAGCTTAGCCGAGCGGAAGTTCTTC.